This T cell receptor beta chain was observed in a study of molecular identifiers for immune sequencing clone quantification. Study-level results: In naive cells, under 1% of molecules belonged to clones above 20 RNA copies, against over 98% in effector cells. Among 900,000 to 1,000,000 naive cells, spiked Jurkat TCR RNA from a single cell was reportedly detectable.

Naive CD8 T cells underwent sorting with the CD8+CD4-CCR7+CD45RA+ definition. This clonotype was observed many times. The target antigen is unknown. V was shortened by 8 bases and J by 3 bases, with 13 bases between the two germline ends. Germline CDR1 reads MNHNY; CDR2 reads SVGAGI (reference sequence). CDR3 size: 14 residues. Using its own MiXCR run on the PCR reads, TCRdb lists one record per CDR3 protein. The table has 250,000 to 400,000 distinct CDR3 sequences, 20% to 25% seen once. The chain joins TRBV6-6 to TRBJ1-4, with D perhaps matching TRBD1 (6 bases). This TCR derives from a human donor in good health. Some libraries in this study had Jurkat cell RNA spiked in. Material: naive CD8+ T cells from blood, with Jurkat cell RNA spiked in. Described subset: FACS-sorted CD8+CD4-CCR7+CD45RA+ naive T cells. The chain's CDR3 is CASGTGFANEKLFF. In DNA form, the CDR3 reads TGTGCCAGCGGAACAGGGTTTGCTAATGAAAAACTGTTTTTT.